A selection of T cell receptor beta chains follows, all from one sample in a study of response to subunit inactivated influenza vaccine. TCRdb used MiXCR to reprocess the RT-PCR reads, holding one entry per CDR3 protein. The table shows around 650,000 distinct CDR3 sequences, with 15% to 18% occurring only once. Sequencing used PBMCs from blood, obtained about 13 days after vaccination. The receptor set was obtained from a man over 45 who received an inactivated influenza vaccine. The CDR3 runs from the conserved cysteine through the conserved F or W. The order of the fields is J gene, D gene, V gene, clone size, CDR3 DNA, CDR3 protein. A D gene is named only where the DNA matches it firmly. Clone size is stated in some rows and not others, as once, few, many or a class when expanded.

j_call: TRBJ2-5; d_call: .; v_call: TRBV20-1; clone_size: few; cdr3_nt: TGCAGTGCTCTACAGCGGGTTCAAGAGACCCAGTACTTC; cdr3_aa: CSALQRVQETQYF
j_call: TRBJ2-3; d_call: TRBD2; v_call: TRBV7-2; clone_size: .; cdr3_nt: TGTGCCAGCAGCTTAAGGCGGGGGGGCCTCCCAGATACGCAGTATTTT; cdr3_aa: CASSLRRGGLPDTQYF
j_call: TRBJ1-2; d_call: TRBD1; v_call: TRBV7-2; clone_size: few; cdr3_nt: TGTGCCAGCAGCTTAGGAGGGGGACAGGGTCCTAACTATGGCTACACCTTC; cdr3_aa: CASSLGGGQGPNYGYTF
j_call: TRBJ2-1; d_call: TRBD2; v_call: TRBV4-1; clone_size: .; cdr3_nt: TGCGCCAGCAGCCAAAACCTCCGACTAGCGGGGCCCAATGAGCAGTTCTTC; cdr3_aa: CASSQNLRLAGPNEQFF
j_call: TRBJ2-5; d_call: TRBD2; v_call: TRBV4-3; clone_size: few; cdr3_nt: TGCGCCAGCAGCTCCGTGGGACTAGCGGGAGAGACCCAGTACTTC; cdr3_aa: CASSSVGLAGETQYF
j_call: TRBJ1-1; d_call: .; v_call: TRBV18; clone_size: .; cdr3_nt: TGTGCCACCCTCGACCAAATGAACACTGAAGCTTTCTTT; cdr3_aa: CATLDQMNTEAFF
j_call: TRBJ2-7; d_call: TRBD1; v_call: TRBV5-6; clone_size: .; cdr3_nt: TGTGCCAGCAGCTTGATGGGGACAGGGTACTACGAGCAGTACTTC; cdr3_aa: CASSLMGTGYYEQYF
j_call: TRBJ2-1; d_call: TRBD2; v_call: TRBV27; clone_size: .; cdr3_nt: TGTGCCAGCAAACGTGCGGGAGGTATCTACAATGAGCAGTTCTTC; cdr3_aa: CASKRAGGIYNEQFF
j_call: TRBJ1-2; d_call: TRBD1; v_call: TRBV5-1; clone_size: few; cdr3_nt: TGCGCCAGCAGCTTAAGTTCAGGGGGCAATGGCTACACCTTC; cdr3_aa: CASSLSSGGNGYTF
j_call: TRBJ1-1; d_call: .; v_call: TRBV5-1; clone_size: .; cdr3_nt: TGCGCCAGCAGCTTGGCCGGGGGCATGGCTGAAGCTTTCTTT; cdr3_aa: CASSLAGGMAEAFF
j_call: TRBJ2-1; d_call: .; v_call: TRBV12-3/TRBV12-4; clone_size: many; cdr3_nt: TGTGCCAGCAGTTTCGAATCGGTTGGTTCCTACAATGAGCAGTTCTTC; cdr3_aa: CASSFESVGSYNEQFF
j_call: TRBJ1-1; d_call: .; v_call: TRBV3-1; clone_size: few; cdr3_nt: TGTGCCAGCAGCCCGAGGACGGCCGCTGAAGCTTTCTTT; cdr3_aa: CASSPRTAAEAFF
j_call: TRBJ2-7; d_call: .; v_call: TRBV12-3/TRBV12-4; clone_size: .; cdr3_nt: TGTGCCAGCAGTTACCGGCAGGGGATACCCTACGAGCAGTACTTC; cdr3_aa: CASSYRQGIPYEQYF
j_call: TRBJ1-2; d_call: .; v_call: TRBV6-5; clone_size: few; cdr3_nt: TGTGCCAGCAGTTACTCGAGAACTCGAACTAACTATGGCTACACCTTC; cdr3_aa: CASSYSRTRTNYGYTF
j_call: TRBJ2-1; d_call: TRBD2; v_call: TRBV20-1; clone_size: .; cdr3_nt: TGCAGTGCTAGTAACCTAGCGGGAGGTGATGAGCAGTTCTTC; cdr3_aa: CSASNLAGGDEQFF
j_call: TRBJ2-1; d_call: .; v_call: TRBV5-1; clone_size: few; cdr3_nt: TGCGCCAGCAGCGAAGGAGGAAATGAGCAGTTCTTC; cdr3_aa: CASSEGGNEQFF
j_call: TRBJ2-5; d_call: TRBD1; v_call: TRBV5-1; clone_size: .; cdr3_nt: TGCGCCAGCAGCTCCAGGGTAGACAGGGGGAGCCAGTACTTC; cdr3_aa: CASSSRVDRGSQYF
j_call: TRBJ2-1; d_call: .; v_call: TRBV12-3/TRBV12-4; clone_size: .; cdr3_nt: TGTGCCAGCAGGGCCGGGACCCCGACCGGTAAATACAATGAGCAGTTCTTC; cdr3_aa: CASRAGTPTGKYNEQFF
j_call: TRBJ2-7; d_call: .; v_call: TRBV15; clone_size: .; cdr3_nt: TGTGCCACCAGCAGAGATGGGGGAAACTACGAGCAGTACTTC; cdr3_aa: CATSRDGGNYEQYF
j_call: TRBJ1-5; d_call: TRBD1; v_call: TRBV30; clone_size: .; cdr3_nt: TGTGCCTGGACGGGACAGAATAGCAATCAGCCCCAGCATTTT; cdr3_aa: CAWTGQNSNQPQHF
j_call: TRBJ2-3; d_call: .; v_call: TRBV9; clone_size: .; cdr3_nt: TGTGCCAGCAGCGTACGGCAGGACACCGGCACAGATACGCAGTATTTT; cdr3_aa: CASSVRQDTGTDTQYF
j_call: TRBJ2-5; d_call: TRBD1; v_call: TRBV5-1; clone_size: .; cdr3_nt: TGCGCCAGCAGTGCGACAGGGGAGGAGACCCAGTACTTC; cdr3_aa: CASSATGEETQYF
j_call: TRBJ2-3; d_call: .; v_call: TRBV7-2; clone_size: .; cdr3_nt: TGTGCCAGCAGCCCCATGGGGGGCGGGGGTCGCACAGATACGCAGTATTTT; cdr3_aa: CASSPMGGGGRTDTQYF
j_call: TRBJ2-1; d_call: .; v_call: TRBV20-1; clone_size: few; cdr3_nt: TGCAGTGCTAGAGATCTTTTGGCAGCGGGCCTCTCCTACAATGAGCAGTTCTTC; cdr3_aa: CSARDLLAAGLSYNEQFF
j_call: TRBJ1-2; d_call: .; v_call: TRBV4-3; clone_size: many; cdr3_nt: TGCGCCAGCAGCCAATCTTATCAGGTTGAGGTCTATGGCTACACCTTC; cdr3_aa: CASSQSYQVEVYGYTF
j_call: TRBJ2-7; d_call: TRBD1; v_call: TRBV5-1; clone_size: few; cdr3_nt: TGCGCCAGCAGCGGCTGGGACAGGGGTTACGAGCAGTACTTC; cdr3_aa: CASSGWDRGYEQYF
j_call: TRBJ2-3; d_call: TRBD2; v_call: TRBV9; clone_size: few; cdr3_nt: TGTGCCAGCTGGGAGCCCCGGGAAACTAGCGGGAGGGCCGAATTGAGAGATACGCAGTATTTT; cdr3_aa: CASWEPRETSGRAELRDTQYF
j_call: TRBJ1-2; d_call: .; v_call: TRBV6-2/TRBV6-3; clone_size: .; cdr3_nt: TGTGCCAGCAGTTACTCGACAAGGATGTACGGCTACACCTTC; cdr3_aa: CASSYSTRMYGYTF